Listed here are 10 T cell receptor beta chains from one sample, sequenced in a study of cytomegalovirus exposure and HLA in healthy donors. Clones were sequenced by immunoSEQ multiplex PCR, and TCRdb holds only the in-frame ones, with some missing. The sample comprises about 200,000 clones, around nine tenths of which are singletons, and roughly 2% rests with the top ten. Sequences were obtained from PBMCs. The receptors were gathered from a woman in her late teens or twenties in good health and CMV-seropositive.

This clone was picked up one time. This chain joins TRBV18 and TRBJ1-2; D gene uncertain. Per the germline V gene, CDR1 is KGHSH and CDR2 is LQKENI. The CDR3 runs to 13 residues. The V gene lost 6 bases and the J gene lost 3 bases, with 11 bases spanning the gap. The CDR3 nucleotides are TGTGCCAGCTCCCTACGCGGGGACTATGGCTACACCTTC. The encoded protein is CASSLRGDYGYTF.

The chain combines TRBV4-1 with TRBJ1-2; D is perhaps TRBD1 (5 bases). Trimming took off 2 bases at V and 2 bases at J, with 18 bases between the two ends. The CDR3 consists of 17 residues. Per the germline V gene, CDR1 is MGHRA and CDR2 is YSYEKL. CDR3 residues: CASSQTSFGRVNYGYTF. In DNA form, the CDR3 reads TGCGCCAGCAGCCAAACTTCGTTCGGCAGGGTGAACTATGGCTACACCTTC.

The rearrangement joins TRBV13 to TRBJ2-7; 10 nucleotides align to TRBD1. Germline values: CDR1 PRHDT, CDR2 FYEKMQ (reference sequence). Germline trimming cut 4 bases from V and 2 bases from J; bases unmatched to any gene: 5. The CDR3 length is 15 residues. The DNA for the CDR3 is TGTGCCAGCAGCTCTGGGACAGGGGAACCCTACGAGCAGTACTTC. Protein sequence: CASSSGTGEPYEQYF.

The V and J genes are TRBV29-1 and TRBJ2-7, with 8 bases identical to TRBD2. Germline V gene sequence: CDR1 SQVTM, CDR2 ANQGSEA. This CDR3 spans 13 amino acids. With V trimmed by 8 bases and J by 0 bases, 6 bases remained unmatched. CDR3 nucleotide sequence: TGCAGCACAGCGGGGGATTCCTCCTACGAGCAGTACTTC. This sequence encodes CSTAGDSSYEQYF.

V is TRBV28 and J is TRBJ1-4; D remains ambiguous. The germline V gene has CDR1 MDHEN and CDR2 SYDVKM. The CDR3 loop spans 15 amino acids. V was pared by 3 bases and J by 8 bases, with 16 bases between. The CDR3 sequence: CASSLRAVLGEKLFF. The CDR3 DNA reads TGTGCCAGCAGTTTGCGGGCAGTCCTAGGGGAAAAACTGTTTTTT.

This chain connects TRBV2 to TRBJ2-5, with D possibly matching TRBD1 (6 bases). The CDR3 runs to 13 residues. Trimming cost V 7 bases and J 2 bases, with 11 bases left between them. Germline V gene lookup returns CDR1 SNHLY and CDR2 FYNNEI. CDR3 coding DNA: TGTGCCAGCACAAGGACAGTTCAAGAGACCCAGTACTTC. Protein: CASTRTVQETQYF.

This chain joins TRBV29-1 and TRBJ2-3; tentative D call: TRBD1 (6 bases). Looked up from germline, CDR1 is SQVTM and CDR2 is ANQGSEA. Trimming pared 4 bases from V and 5 bases from J, leaving 10 bases between. The CDR3 runs to 12 residues. CDR3 coding DNA: TGCAGCGTTGGGACAGATAAAGATACGCAGTATTTT. Translated: CSVGTDKDTQYF.

The rearrangement joins TRBV15 to TRBJ2-7, with 9 bases aligning to TRBD2. In germline, CDR1 is LNHNV, CDR2 YYDKDF (reference sequence). The CDR3 loop spans 16 amino acids. V gave up 2 bases and J gave up 3 bases; unmatched junction bases: 8. The CDR3 loop reads CATSRLEREVNYEQYF. The CDR3 DNA follows: TGTGCCACCAGCAGATTAGAGCGGGAGGTGAACTACGAGCAGTACTTC.

For this clone: In the same sample, other DNA sequences code for this CDR3. The chain combines TRBV27 with TRBJ2-7; D is possibly TRBD2 (5 bases). The CDR3 has 13 residues. The germline V gene has CDR1 MNHEY and CDR2 SMNVEV (reference sequence). V was trimmed by 4 bases and J by 0 bases, leaving 7 bases between them. The CDR3 DNA reads as TGTGCCAGCAGTTCCGGGAACTCCTACGAGCAGTACTTC. The encoded protein is CASSSGNSYEQYF.

The chain employs TRBV5-1 and TRBJ1-2; 9 nucleotides match TRBD1. CDR3 size: 16 residues. After removal of 1 base from V and 6 bases from J, the junction contained 10 bases not matched to a gene. The germline CDR1 and CDR2 sequences are SGHRS and YFSETQ. As DNA, the CDR3 is TGCGCCAGCAGCTTGCTCCACCGGGACAGGGCCAATGGCTACACCTTC. It is translated as CASSLLHRDRANGYTF.